These 15 T cell receptor beta chains came from one sample sequenced in a study of blood T cell repertoires in COVID-19. Sequenced by immunoSEQ multiplex PCR; TCRdb stores in-frame clones only, minus some. The sample has 110,000 or so clones, around nine tenths seen once. The sequenced sample was peripheral blood. The receptors were gathered from a woman in her 70s who had recovered from COVID-19.

The J gene is TRBJ2-7, the V gene TRBV29-1; 7 bases fit TRBD1. Trimming cost V 6 bases and J 0 bases; bases outside gene matches: 8. The CDR3 is 14 amino acids. The germline V gene encodes CDR1 SQVTM and CDR2 ANQGSEA. The CDR3 here is CSVPRTGTSYEQYF. In DNA, the CDR3 is TGCAGCGTCCCCCGGACAGGTACCTCCTACGAGCAGTACTTC.

The chain uses TRBV9 and TRBJ2-3, with D possibly TRBD2 on 5 matching bases. CDR3 length equals 17 residues. Per the germline V gene, CDR1 is SGDLS and CDR2 is YYNGEE. The V end was cut by 6 bases, the J end by 4 bases, with 24 bases between. CDR3 in DNA: TGTGCCAGCATCCTTGGAAAGAGGGAGATTCGCGCAGATACGCAGTATTTT. It is translated as CASILGKREIRADTQYF.

The chain uses TRBV11-2 and TRBJ1-2; D remains ambiguous. CDR1 and CDR2 (germline): SGHAT, FQNNGV. CDR3 length equals 14 residues. V gave up 0 bases and J gave up 7 bases, with 12 bases separating them. CDR3 nucleotide sequence: TGTGCCAGCAGCTTAGAGTTTTTGCGGGGTGGCTACACCTTC. Amino acids: CASSLEFLRGGYTF.

The chain combines TRBV29-1 with TRBJ1-1, with 7 positions matching TRBD1. The germline gives CDR1 SQVTM, CDR2 ANQGSEA. The V segment lost 5 bases and the J segment 3 bases; nucleotides outside the gene matches: 6. This CDR3 is 13 amino acids long. The CDR3 nucleotides are TGCAGCGTTCGACAGGGAGAATACACTGAAGCTTTCTTT. This translates into CSVRQGEYTEAFF. The entire variable domain, with the rest obtained from reference TRBV29-1 and TRBJ1-1, is as follows: SAVISQKPSRDICQRGTSLTIQCQVDSQVTMMFWYRQQPGQSLTLIATANQGSEATYESGFVIDKFPISRPNLTFSTLTVSNMSPEDSSIYLCSVRQGEYTEAFFGQGTRLTVV.

The chain employs TRBV27 and TRBJ2-6, with D perhaps TRBD1 (6 bases). Trimming left V 8 bases short and J 1 base short, with 12 bases between. CDR1 and CDR2 from the germline V gene are MNHEY and SMNVEV (reference sequence). The CDR3 has 15 residues. CDR3 region: CASSRGRSGANVLTF. CDR3 nucleotides: TGTGCCAGCTCCAGGGGAAGGTCTGGGGCCAACGTCCTGACTTTC.

V usage is TRBV19 and J usage is TRBJ2-7, with 13 bases identical to TRBD2. This CDR3 has 15 amino acids. The V gene end was trimmed by 6 bases and the J gene end by 3 bases; junction bases not matched to a gene: 5. The germline V gene has CDR1 LNHDA and CDR2 SQIVND (reference sequence). The CDR3 DNA reads TGTGCCAGTAGCTTCGGGACTAGCGGGGTCTACGAGCAGTACTTC. Translated, it gives CASSFGTSGVYEQYF.

In this sample, this clone turned up a few times. The chain has TRBV5-1 and TRBJ2-1, with D hard to call. Trimming took 1 base from V and 9 from J, leaving 14 bases between them. The CDR3 runs to 14 residues. CDR1 and CDR2 from the germline V gene are SGHRS and YFSETQ. The CDR3 spells CASSLQRVESEQFF. The DNA for the CDR3 is TGCGCCAGCAGCTTGCAACGGGTGGAAAGTGAGCAGTTCTTC.

The rearrangement joins TRBV16 to TRBJ1-2; 7 bases agree with TRBD1. The germline gives CDR1 KGHSY, CDR2 FQNENV. This CDR3 has 15 residues. The V gene end was trimmed by 4 bases and the J gene end by 2 bases; junction bases not matched to a gene: 7. CDR3 nucleotides: TGTGCCAGCAGCCCCCGACAGGGTTTGAACTATGGCTACACCTTC. It yields the protein CASSPRQGLNYGYTF.

This clone was recorded a few times. This sequence joins TRBV7-9 and TRBJ2-7; 8 bases are a match to TRBD1. Germline V gene sequence: CDR1 SEHNR, CDR2 FQNEAQ (reference sequence). V was pared by 3 bases and J by 5 bases, with 9 bases of the junction left unmatched. CDR3 length: 15 residues. The CDR3 here is CASSFFAGGINEQYF. The CDR3 coding sequence is TGTGCCAGCAGCTTTTTCGCAGGGGGCATCAACGAGCAGTACTTC.

This clone was counted a few times. This rearrangement joins TRBV30 to TRBJ1-4, with D possibly being TRBD1 (5 bases). The V end lost 2 bases, the J end lost 0 bases, and 19 bases lay between the germline ends. Germline V gene data show CDR1 as GTSNPN and CDR2 as SVGIG (reference sequence). This CDR3 comprises 18 residues. CDR3 DNA sequence: TGTGCCTGGAGTCCCCGTCGGGGGGGAGATGCAACTAATGAAAAACTGTTTTTT. This gives the protein CAWSPRRGGDATNEKLFF.

The rearrangement links TRBV18 to TRBJ1-1; D gene ambiguous. Germline-derived CDR1 and CDR2 are KGHSH and LQKENI. V lost 6 bases and J lost 7, with 21 bases in between. CDR3 length: 15 residues. The CDR3 DNA follows: TGTGCCAGCTCGGAGGCCCACCTAGGTTTAGGTGAAGCTTTCTTT. It is translated as CASSEAHLGLGEAFF.

This sequence joins TRBV28 and TRBJ2-1, with 9 nucleotides matching TRBD1. The CDR3 is 15 amino acids. J gave up 8 bases and V 6 bases, and 11 bases lay outside the gene matches. CDR1 and CDR2 from the germline V gene are MDHEN and SYDVKM. The DNA for the CDR3 is TGTGCCAGCAGCTCCCCGGGACAGGGAACCGATGAGCAGTTCTTC. It yields the protein CASSSPGQGTDEQFF.

This clone turned up a few times. The rearrangement uses TRBV7-2 and TRBJ2-2; TRBD1 agrees at 9 bases. The junction had 4 bases not matched to a gene; V was cut back by 7 bases and J by 7 bases. The germline V gene encodes CDR1 SGHTA and CDR2 FQGNSA. CDR3 length equals 13 residues. CDR3 bases: TGTGCCAGCAAACAGGGGGCTGGCGGGGAGCTGTTTTTT. This encodes CASKQGAGGELFF.

The rearrangement joins TRBV3-1 (or the pseudogene TRBV3-2) to TRBJ2-5; 9 bases align to TRBD2. The CDR3 runs to 14 residues. Losses at the gene ends were 4 bases for V and 3 bases for J; bases not matched to a gene: 3. From germline, CDR1 is LGHDT and CDR2 YNNKEL (reference sequence). The CDR3 DNA reads TGTGCCAGCAGCCTTAGCGGGGGCAAAGAGACCCAGTACTTC. Translating it yields CASSLSGGKETQYF.

CDR3 region: CASSARTGPTTYGYTF. In DNA form, the CDR3 reads TGTGCCAGCAGTGCCCGGACAGGGCCTACCACTTATGGCTACACCTTC. The chain is built from TRBV6-1 and TRBJ1-2; 8 nucleotides match TRBD1. With V trimmed by 4 bases and J by 5 bases, 12 bases remained unmatched. CDR3 length: 16 residues. Germline CDR1 and CDR2: MNHNS and SASEGT.